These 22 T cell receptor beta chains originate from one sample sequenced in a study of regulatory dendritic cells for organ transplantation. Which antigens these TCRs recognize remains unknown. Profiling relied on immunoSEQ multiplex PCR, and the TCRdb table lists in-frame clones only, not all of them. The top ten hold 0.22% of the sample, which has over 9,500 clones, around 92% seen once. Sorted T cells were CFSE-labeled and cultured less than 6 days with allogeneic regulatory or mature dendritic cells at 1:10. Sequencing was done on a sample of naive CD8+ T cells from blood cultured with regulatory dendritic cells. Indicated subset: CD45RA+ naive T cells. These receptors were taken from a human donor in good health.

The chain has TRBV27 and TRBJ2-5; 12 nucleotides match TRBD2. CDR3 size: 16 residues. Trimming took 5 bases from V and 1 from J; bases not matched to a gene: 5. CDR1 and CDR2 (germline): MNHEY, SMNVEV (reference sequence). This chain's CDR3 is CASSDTSGRPQETQYF. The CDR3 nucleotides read TGTGCCAGCAGTGATACTAGCGGGAGGCCCCAAGAGACCCAGTACTTC.

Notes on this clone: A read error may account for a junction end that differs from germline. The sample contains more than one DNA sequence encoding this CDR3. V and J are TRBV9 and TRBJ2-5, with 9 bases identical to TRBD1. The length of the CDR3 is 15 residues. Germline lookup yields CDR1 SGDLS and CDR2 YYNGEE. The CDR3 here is CASRSRDREGETQYF. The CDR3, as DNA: TGTGCCAGCAGGAGCCGGGACAGGGAAGGCGAGACTCAGTACTTC.

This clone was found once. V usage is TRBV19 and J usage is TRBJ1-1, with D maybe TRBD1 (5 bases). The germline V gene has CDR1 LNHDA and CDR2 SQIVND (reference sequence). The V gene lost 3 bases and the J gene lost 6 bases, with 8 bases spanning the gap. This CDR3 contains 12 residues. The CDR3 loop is CASSMWGPEAFF. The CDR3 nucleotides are TGTGCCAGTAGTATGTGGGGACCTGAAGCTTTCTTT.

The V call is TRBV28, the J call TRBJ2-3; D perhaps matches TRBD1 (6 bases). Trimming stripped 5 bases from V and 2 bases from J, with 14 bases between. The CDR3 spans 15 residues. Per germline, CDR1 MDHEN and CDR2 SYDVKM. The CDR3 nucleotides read TGTGCCAGCAGTCTCGGGACACAAGACACAGATACGCAGTATTTT. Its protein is CASSLGTQDTDTQYF.

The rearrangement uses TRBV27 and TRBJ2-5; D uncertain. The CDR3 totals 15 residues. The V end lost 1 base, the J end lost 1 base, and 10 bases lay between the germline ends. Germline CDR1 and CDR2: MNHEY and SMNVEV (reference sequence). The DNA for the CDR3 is TGTGCCAGCAGTTTATATTCTGGGATCCAAGAGACCCAGTACTTC. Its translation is CASSLYSGIQETQYF.

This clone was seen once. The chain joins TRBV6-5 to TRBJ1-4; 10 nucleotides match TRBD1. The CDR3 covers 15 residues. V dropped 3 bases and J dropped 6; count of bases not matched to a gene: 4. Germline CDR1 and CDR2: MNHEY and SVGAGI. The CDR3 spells CASSYAGTGDEKLFF. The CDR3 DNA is TGTGCCAGCAGTTATGCCGGGACAGGGGATGAAAAACTGTTTTTT.

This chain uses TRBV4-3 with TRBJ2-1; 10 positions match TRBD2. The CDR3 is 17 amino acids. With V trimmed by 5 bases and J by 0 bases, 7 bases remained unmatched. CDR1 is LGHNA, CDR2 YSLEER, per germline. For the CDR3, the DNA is TGCGCCAGCAGCGCCACTAGCGGGGTTGACTCCTACAATGAGCAGTTCTTC. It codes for CASSATSGVDSYNEQFF.

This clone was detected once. CDR3 sequence reads: CASSADGTVDEQYF. CDR3 nucleotide sequence: TGTGCCAGCAGCGCGGACGGGACGGTCGACGAGCAGTACTTC. The chain links TRBV9 to TRBJ2-7, with D perhaps matching TRBD1 or TRBD2 (5 bases each). Germline values: CDR1 SGDLS, CDR2 YYNGEE. The V end was cut by 3 bases, the J end by 5 bases, with 15 bases between. The CDR3 has 14 amino acids.

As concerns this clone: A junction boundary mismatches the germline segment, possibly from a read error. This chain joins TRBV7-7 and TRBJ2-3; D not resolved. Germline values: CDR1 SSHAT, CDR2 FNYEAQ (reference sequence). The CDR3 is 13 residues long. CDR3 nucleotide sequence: TGTGCTAGCAGCTTAGAGTGGGGAGATACGCAGTATTTT. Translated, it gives CASSLEWGDTQYF.

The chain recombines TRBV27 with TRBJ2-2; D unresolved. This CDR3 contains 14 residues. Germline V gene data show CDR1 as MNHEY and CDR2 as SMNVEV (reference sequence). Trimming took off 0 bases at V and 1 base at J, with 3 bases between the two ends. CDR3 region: CASSLSGNTGELFF. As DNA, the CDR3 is TGTGCCAGCAGTTTATCGGGGAACACCGGGGAGCTGTTTTTT.

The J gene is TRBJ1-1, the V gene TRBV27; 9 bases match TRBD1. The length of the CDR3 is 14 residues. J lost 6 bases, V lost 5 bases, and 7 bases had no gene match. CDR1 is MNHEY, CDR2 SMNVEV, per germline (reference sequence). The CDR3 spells CASSPGQGLAEAFF. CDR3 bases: TGTGCCAGCAGTCCGGGACAGGGTCTAGCTGAAGCTTTCTTT.

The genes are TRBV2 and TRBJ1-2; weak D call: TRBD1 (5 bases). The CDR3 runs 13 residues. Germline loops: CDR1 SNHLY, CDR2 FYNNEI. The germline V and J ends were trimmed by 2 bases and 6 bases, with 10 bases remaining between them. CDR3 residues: CASSELGVDGYTF. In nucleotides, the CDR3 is TGTGCCAGCAGTGAACTAGGGGTGGATGGCTACACCTTC.

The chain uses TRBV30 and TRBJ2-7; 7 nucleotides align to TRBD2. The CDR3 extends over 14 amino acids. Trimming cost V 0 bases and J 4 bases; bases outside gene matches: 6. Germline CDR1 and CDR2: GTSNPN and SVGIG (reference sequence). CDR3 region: CAWSVGGRGYEQYF. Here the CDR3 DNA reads TGTGCCTGGAGTGTCGGAGGGAGGGGTTACGAGCAGTACTTC. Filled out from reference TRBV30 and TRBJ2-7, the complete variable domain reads SQTIHQWPATLVQPVGSPLSLECTVEGTSNPNLYWYRQAAGRGLQLLFYSVGIGQISSEVPQNLSASRPQDRQFILSSKKLLLSDSGFYLCAWSVGGRGYEQYFGPGTRLTVT.

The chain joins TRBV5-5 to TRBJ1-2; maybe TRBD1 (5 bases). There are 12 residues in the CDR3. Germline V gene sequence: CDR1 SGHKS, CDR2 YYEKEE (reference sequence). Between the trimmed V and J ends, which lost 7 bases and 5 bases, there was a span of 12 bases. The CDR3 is CASVGQSYGYTF. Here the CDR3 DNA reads TGTGCCAGCGTGGGGCAGTCTTATGGCTACACCTTC.

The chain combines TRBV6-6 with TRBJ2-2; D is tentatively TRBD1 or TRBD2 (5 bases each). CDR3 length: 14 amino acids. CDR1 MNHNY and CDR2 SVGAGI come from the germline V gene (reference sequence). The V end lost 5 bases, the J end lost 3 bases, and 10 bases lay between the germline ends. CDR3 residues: CASSPWGYTGELFF. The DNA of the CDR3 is TGTGCCAGCAGTCCCTGGGGGTACACCGGGGAGCTGTTTTTT.

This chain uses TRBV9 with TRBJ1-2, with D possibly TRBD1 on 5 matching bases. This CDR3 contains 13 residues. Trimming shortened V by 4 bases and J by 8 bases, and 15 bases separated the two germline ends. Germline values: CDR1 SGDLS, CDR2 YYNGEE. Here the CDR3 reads CASSPRTRSGYTF. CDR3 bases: TGTGCCAGCAGCCCACGGACAAGGAGCGGCTACACCTTC.

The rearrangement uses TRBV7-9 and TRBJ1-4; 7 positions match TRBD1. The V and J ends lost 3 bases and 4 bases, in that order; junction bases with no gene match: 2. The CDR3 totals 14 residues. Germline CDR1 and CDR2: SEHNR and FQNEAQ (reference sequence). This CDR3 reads CASSFRDSNEKLFF. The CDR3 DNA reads TGTGCCAGCAGCTTTAGGGACAGTAATGAAAAACTGTTTTTT.

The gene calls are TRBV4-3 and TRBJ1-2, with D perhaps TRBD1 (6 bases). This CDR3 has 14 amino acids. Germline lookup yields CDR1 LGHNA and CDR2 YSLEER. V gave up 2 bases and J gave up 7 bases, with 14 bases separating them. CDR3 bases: TGCGCCAGCAGCCAAAACACAGGGAGGGGTGGCTACACCTTC. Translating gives CASSQNTGRGGYTF.

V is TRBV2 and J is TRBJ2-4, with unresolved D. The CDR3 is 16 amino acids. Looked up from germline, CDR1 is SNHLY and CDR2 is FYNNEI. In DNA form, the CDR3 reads TGTGCAAGTGGGGTAGACACCACCATAGCCAAAAACATTCAGTACTTC. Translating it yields CASGVDTTIAKNIQYF. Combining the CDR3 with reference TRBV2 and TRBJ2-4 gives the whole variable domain EPEVTQTPSHQVTQMGQEVILRCVPISNHLYFYWYRQILGQKVEFLVSFYNNEISEKSEIFDDQFSVERPDGSNFTLKIRSTKLEDSAMYFCASGVDTTIAKNIQYFGAGTRLSVL.

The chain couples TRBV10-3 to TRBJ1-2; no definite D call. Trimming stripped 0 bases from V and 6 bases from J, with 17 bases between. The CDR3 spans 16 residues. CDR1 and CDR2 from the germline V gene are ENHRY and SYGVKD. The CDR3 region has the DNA TGTGCCATCAGTGAGTCGTTTTTCTCCGACGTCAATGGCTACACCTTC. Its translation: CAISESFFSDVNGYTF.

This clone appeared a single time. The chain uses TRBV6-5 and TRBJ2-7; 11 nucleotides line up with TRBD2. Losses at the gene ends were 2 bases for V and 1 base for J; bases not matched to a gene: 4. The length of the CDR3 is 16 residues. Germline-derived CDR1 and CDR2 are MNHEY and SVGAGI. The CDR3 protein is CASSYQGLAASYEQYF. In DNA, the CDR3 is TGTGCCAGCAGTTACCAGGGACTAGCGGCTTCCTACGAGCAGTACTTC.

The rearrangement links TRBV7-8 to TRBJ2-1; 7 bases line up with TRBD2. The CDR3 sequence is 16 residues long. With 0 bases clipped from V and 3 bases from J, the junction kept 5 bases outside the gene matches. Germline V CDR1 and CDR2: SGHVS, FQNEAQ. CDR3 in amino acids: CASSLAPSGDYNEQFF. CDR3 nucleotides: TGTGCCAGCAGCTTAGCCCCTAGCGGTGACTACAATGAGCAGTTCTTC. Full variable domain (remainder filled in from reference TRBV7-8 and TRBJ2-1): GAGVSQSPRYKVAKRGQDVALRCDPISGHVSLFWYQQALGQGPEFLTYFQNEAQLDKSGLPSDRFFAERPEGSVSTLKIQRTQQEDSAVYLCASSLAPSGDYNEQFFGPGTRLTVL.